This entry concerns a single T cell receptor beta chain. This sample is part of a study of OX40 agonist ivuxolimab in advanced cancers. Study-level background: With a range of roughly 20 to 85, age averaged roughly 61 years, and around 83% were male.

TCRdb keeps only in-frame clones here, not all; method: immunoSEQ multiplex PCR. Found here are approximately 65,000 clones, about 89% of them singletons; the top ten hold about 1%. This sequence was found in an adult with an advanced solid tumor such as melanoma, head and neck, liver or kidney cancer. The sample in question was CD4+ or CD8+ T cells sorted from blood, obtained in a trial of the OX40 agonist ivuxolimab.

The CDR3 DNA is TGCGCCAGCAGCCCCGGGTGGGACAGCGGAACCGGGGAGCTGTTTTTT. Encoded protein: CASSPGWDSGTGELFF. V is TRBV5-1 and J is TRBJ2-2; 7 bases align to TRBD1. Per germline, CDR1 SGHRS and CDR2 YFSETQ. With V trimmed by 4 bases and J by 5 bases, 11 bases remained unmatched. The length of the CDR3 is 16 residues.